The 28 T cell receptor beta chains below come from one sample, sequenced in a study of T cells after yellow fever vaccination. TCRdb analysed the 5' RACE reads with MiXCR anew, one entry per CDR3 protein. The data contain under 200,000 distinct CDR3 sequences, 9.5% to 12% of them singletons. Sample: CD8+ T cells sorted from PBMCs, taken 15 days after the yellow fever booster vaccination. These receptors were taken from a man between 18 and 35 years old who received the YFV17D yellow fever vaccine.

CDR3 sequence (DNA): TGTGCCAGCGAAGGGGGAAATGGCTACACCTTC. It specifies CASEGGNGYTF. The chain joins TRBV6-5 to TRBJ1-2, with D possibly matching TRBD1 (6 bases). The CDR3 has 11 residues. Trimming shortened V by 8 bases and J by 6 bases, and 10 bases separated the two germline ends. The germline V gene encodes CDR1 MNHEY and CDR2 SVGAGI.

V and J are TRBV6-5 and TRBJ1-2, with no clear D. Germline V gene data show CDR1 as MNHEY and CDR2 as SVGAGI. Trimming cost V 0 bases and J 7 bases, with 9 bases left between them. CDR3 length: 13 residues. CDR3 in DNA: TGTGCCAGCAGTTACTCAGGCTCTTCTGGCTACACCTTC. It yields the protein CASSYSGSSGYTF.

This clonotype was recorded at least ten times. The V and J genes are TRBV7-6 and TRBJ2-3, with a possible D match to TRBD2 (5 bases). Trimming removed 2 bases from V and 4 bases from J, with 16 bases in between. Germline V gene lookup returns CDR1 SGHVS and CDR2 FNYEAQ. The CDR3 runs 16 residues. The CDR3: CASSLSVRGSADTQYF. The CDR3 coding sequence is TGTGCCAGCAGCTTATCGGTCCGGGGATCGGCAGATACGCAGTATTTT.

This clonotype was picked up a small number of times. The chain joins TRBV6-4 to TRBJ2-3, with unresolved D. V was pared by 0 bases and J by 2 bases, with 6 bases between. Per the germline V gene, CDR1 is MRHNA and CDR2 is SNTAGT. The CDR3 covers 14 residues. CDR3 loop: CASSDSEVTDTQYF. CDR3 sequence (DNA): TGTGCCAGCAGTGACTCGGAAGTCACAGATACGCAGTATTTT.

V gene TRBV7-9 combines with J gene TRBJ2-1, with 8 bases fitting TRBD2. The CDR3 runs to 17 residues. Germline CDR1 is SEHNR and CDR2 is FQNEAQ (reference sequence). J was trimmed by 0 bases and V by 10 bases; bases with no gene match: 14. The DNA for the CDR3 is TGTGCCACCTCCGGCACGGGGGGGCTGAGCTCCTACAATGAGCAGTTCTTC. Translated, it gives CATSGTGGLSSYNEQFF.

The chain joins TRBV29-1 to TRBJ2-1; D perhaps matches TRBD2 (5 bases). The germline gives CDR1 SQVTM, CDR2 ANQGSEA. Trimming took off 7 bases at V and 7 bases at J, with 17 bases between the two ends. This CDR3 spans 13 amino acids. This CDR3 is CSARALYWNEQFF. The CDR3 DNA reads TGCAGCGCGAGGGCACTGTACTGGAATGAGCAGTTCTTC.

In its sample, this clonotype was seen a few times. CDR3 protein: CASSWSGGGTDTQYF. CDR3 in DNA: TGTGCCAGCAGCTGGAGCGGGGGGGGCACAGATACGCAGTATTTT. V gene TRBV11-2 combines with J gene TRBJ2-3, with TRBD2 identical over 10 bases. CDR1 is SGHAT and CDR2 is FQNNGV in the germline V gene. Trimming cost V 4 bases and J 1 base; bases outside gene matches: 2. The CDR3 loop spans 15 amino acids.

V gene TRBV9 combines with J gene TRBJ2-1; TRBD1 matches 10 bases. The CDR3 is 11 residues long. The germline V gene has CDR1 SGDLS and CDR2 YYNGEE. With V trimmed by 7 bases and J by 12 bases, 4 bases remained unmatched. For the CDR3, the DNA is TGTGCCAGCGGACAGGGGGGCGGGCAGTTCTTC. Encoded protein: CASGQGGGQFF.

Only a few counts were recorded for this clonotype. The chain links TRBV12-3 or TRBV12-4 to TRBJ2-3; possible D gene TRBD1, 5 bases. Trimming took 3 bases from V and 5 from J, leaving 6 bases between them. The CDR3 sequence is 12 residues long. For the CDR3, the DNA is TGTGCCAGCAGTTTTCAGGGAGATACGCAGTATTTT. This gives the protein CASSFQGDTQYF.

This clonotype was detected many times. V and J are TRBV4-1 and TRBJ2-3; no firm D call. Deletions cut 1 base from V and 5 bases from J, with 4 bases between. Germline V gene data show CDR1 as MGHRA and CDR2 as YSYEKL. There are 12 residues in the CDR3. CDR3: CASSQAGDTQYF. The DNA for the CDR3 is TGCGCCAGCAGCCAAGCGGGAGATACGCAGTATTTT.

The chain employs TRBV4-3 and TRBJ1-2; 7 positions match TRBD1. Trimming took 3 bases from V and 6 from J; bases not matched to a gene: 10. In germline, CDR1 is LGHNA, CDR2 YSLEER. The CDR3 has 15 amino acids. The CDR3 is CASSQEDRAVDGYTF. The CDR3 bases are TGCGCCAGCAGCCAGGAAGACAGGGCCGTTGATGGCTACACCTTC.

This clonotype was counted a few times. The CDR3 DNA sequence: TGTGCCAGCAGCTTGGACCTCGGCGGCACTGAAGCTTTCTTT. It translates to CASSLDLGGTEAFF. V gene TRBV7-9 combines with J gene TRBJ1-1; no clear D gene. Trimming removed 3 bases from V and 4 bases from J, with 12 bases in between. The CDR3 sequence is 14 residues long. The germline gives CDR1 SEHNR, CDR2 FQNEAQ (reference sequence).

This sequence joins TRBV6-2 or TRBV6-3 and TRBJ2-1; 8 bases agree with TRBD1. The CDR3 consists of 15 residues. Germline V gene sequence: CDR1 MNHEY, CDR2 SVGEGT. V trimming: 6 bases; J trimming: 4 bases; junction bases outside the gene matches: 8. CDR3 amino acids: CASSQQGVTYNEQFF. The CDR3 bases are TGTGCCAGCAGCCAACAGGGGGTGACTTACAATGAGCAGTTCTTC.

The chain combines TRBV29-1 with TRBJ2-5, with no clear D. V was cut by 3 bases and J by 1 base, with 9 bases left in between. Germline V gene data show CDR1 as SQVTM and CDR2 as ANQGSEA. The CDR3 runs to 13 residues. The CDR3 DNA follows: TGCAGCGTTGATTGGGAAGCCCAAGAGACCCAGTACTTC. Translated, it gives CSVDWEAQETQYF.

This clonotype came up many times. CDR3 loop: CASSLRATDTQYF. CDR3 nucleotides: TGTGCCAGCAGTTTAAGGGCCACAGATACGCAGTATTTT. V is TRBV12-3 or TRBV12-4 and J is TRBJ2-3, with D unresolved. The CDR3 spans 13 residues. Trimming shortened V by 2 bases and J by 2 bases, and 5 bases separated the two germline ends.

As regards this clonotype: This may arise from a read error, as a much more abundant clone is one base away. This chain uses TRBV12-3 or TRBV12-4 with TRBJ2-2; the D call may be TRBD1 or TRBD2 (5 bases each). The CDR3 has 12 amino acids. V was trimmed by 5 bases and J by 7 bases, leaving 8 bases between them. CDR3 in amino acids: CASSEGNGELFF. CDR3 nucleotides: TGTGCCAGCAGTGAGGGGAACGGGGAGCTGTTTTTT.

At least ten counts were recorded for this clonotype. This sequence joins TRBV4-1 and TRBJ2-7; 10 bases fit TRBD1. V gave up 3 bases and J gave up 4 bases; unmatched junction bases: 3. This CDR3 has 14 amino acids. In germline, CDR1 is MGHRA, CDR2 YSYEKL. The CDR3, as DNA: TGCGCCAGCAGCCACCGGGACAGGGGTTACGAGCAGTACTTC. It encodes CASSHRDRGYEQYF.

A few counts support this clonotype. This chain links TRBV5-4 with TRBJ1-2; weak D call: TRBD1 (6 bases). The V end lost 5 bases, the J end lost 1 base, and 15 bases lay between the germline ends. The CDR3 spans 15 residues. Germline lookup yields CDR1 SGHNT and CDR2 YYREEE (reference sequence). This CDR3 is CASSPRDNLNYGYTF. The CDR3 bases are TGTGCCAGCAGTCCGCGGGACAACCTTAACTATGGCTACACCTTC.

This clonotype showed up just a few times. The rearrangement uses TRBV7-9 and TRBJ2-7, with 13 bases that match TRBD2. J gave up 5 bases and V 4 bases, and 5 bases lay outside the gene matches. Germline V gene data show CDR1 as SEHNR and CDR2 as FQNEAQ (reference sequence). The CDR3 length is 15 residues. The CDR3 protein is CASSWGLAGNHEQYV. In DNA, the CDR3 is TGTGCCAGCAGCTGGGGACTAGCGGGGAATCACGAGCAGTACGTC.

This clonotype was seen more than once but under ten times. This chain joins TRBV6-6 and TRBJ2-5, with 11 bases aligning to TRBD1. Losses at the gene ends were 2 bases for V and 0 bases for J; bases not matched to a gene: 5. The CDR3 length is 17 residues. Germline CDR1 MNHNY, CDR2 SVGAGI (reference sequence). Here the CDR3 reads CASSYGGTGGYQETQYF. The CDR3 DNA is TGTGCCAGCAGTTACGGGGGGACAGGGGGGTACCAAGAGACCCAGTACTTC.

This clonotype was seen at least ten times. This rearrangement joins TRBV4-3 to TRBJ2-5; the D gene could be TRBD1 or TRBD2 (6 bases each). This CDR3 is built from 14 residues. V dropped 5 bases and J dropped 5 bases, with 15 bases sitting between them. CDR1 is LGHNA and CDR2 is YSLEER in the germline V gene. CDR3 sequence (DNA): TGCGCCAGCAGCAAAGGGGGGTTCGGGGAGACCCAGTACTTC. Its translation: CASSKGGFGETQYF.

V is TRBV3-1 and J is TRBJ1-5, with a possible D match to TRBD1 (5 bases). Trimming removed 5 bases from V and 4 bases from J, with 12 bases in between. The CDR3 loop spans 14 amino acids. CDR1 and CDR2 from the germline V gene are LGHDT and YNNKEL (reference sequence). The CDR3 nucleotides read TGTGCCAGCAGCTCCGGGACGGATAATCAGCCCCAGCATTTT. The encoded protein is CASSSGTDNQPQHF.

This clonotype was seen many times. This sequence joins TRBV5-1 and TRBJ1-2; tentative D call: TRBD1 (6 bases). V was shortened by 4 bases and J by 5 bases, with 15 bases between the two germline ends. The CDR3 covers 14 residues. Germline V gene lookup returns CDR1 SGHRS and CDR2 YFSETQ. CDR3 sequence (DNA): TGCGCCAGCAGCCCCACAGGGCCTGGGTATGGCTACACCTTC. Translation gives CASSPTGPGYGYTF.

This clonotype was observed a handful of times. The CDR3 DNA follows: TGCGCCAGCAGCAAGGGGGGGGCCACCTACAATGAGCAGTTCTTC. Protein: CASSKGGATYNEQFF. The chain couples TRBV4-1 to TRBJ2-1; D might be TRBD2 (7 bases). Trimming cost V 5 bases and J 2 bases, with 13 bases left between them. This CDR3 contains 15 residues. The germline CDR1 and CDR2 sequences are MGHRA and YSYEKL.

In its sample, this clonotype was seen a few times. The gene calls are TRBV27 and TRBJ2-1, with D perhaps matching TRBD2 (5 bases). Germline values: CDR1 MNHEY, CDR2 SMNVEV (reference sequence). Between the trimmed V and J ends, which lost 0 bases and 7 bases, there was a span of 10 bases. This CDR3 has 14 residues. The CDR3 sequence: CASSLSPGMNEQFF. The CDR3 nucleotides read TGTGCCAGCAGTTTATCCCCCGGGATGAATGAGCAGTTCTTC.

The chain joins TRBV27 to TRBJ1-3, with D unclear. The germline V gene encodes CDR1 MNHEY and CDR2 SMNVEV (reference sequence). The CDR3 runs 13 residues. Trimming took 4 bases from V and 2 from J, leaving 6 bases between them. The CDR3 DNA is TGTGCCAGCAGTTCCGGAGCTGGAAACACCATATATTTT. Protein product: CASSSGAGNTIYF.

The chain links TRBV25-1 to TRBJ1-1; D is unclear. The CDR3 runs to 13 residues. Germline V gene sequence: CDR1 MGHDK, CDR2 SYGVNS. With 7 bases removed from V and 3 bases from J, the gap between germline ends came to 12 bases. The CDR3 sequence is CASTRTDHTEAFF. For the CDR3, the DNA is TGTGCCAGCACCCGGACGGACCACACTGAAGCTTTCTTT.

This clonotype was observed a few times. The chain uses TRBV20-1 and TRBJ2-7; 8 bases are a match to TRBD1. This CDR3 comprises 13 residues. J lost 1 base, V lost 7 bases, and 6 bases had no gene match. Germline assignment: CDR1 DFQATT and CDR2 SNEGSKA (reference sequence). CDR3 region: CSVRGLLSYEQYF. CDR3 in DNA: TGCAGTGTCAGGGGGCTCTTATCCTACGAGCAGTACTTC.